This passage covers 21 T cell receptor beta chains from one sample sequenced in a study of T cell changes during pregnancy in multiple sclerosis. Using immunoSEQ multiplex PCR, the repertoire was profiled, and TCRdb retains in-frame clones only, with some absent. The data contain under 110,000 clones, around 92% of them seen just once; the ten biggest clones take up around 3.1%. The input for sequencing was peripheral blood, taken in the second trimester of pregnancy. These receptors all come from a female donor with multiple sclerosis, enrolled in a pregnancy study.

The chain uses TRBV19 and TRBJ2-7; the D gene is possibly TRBD1 (5 bases). V was pared by 4 bases and J by 7 bases, with 14 bases between. Germline CDR1 is LNHDA and CDR2 is SQIVND (reference sequence). The CDR3 length is 13 residues. The DNA of the CDR3 is TGTGCCAGTAGTACTGGACATACGTATGAGCAGTACTTC. It translates to CASSTGHTYEQYF. Looking up the rest from reference TRBV19 and TRBJ2-7 gives the full variable domain: DGGITQSPKYLFRKEGQNVTLSCEQNLNHDAMYWYRQDPGQGLRLIYYSQIVNDFQKGDIAEGYSVSREKKESFPLTVTSAQKNPTAFYLCASSTGHTYEQYFGPGTRLTVT.

The chain has TRBV27 and TRBJ2-7, with 11 bases lining up with TRBD2. Unmatched junction bases numbered 2, after V lost 3 bases and J lost 7 bases. The CDR3 sequence is 13 residues long. Germline-derived CDR1 and CDR2 are MNHEY and SMNVEV (reference sequence). The CDR3: CASSFRLAGEQYF. The CDR3 DNA follows: TGTGCCAGCAGTTTCCGACTAGCGGGGGAGCAGTACTTC.

The chain recombines TRBV7-8 with TRBJ2-1; possibly TRBD2 for D (5 bases). The CDR3 totals 12 residues. Germline V gene lookup returns CDR1 SGHVS and CDR2 FQNEAQ. Trimming stripped 4 bases from V and 6 bases from J, with 7 bases between. The chain's CDR3 is CASSSAGNEQFF. The CDR3 DNA sequence: TGTGCCAGCAGCTCGGCGGGCAATGAGCAGTTCTTC.

The chain carries TRBV9 and TRBJ2-7; 8 bases agree with TRBD2. This CDR3 contains 15 residues. Germline-derived CDR1 and CDR2 are SGDLS and YYNGEE. Trimming at V came to 0 bases and at J to 4 bases, leaving 6 bases not matched to a gene. The CDR3 region is CASSVESGSVYEQYF. The CDR3 DNA follows: TGTGCCAGCAGCGTAGAAAGCGGGAGTGTTTACGAGCAGTACTTC.

The rearrangement links TRBV6-5 to TRBJ2-3, with D maybe TRBD2 (6 bases). The germline V gene has CDR1 MNHEY and CDR2 SVGAGI. Trimming took 5 bases from V and 0 from J, leaving 12 bases between them. The CDR3 is made up of 15 amino acids. CDR3 protein: CASSQRGTSTDTQYF. CDR3 in DNA: TGTGCCAGCAGTCAACGGGGGACCAGCACAGATACGCAGTATTTT.

The chain links TRBV28 to TRBJ2-7; D is possibly TRBD2 (6 bases). V shed 8 bases and J shed 2 bases, with 13 bases lying between them. Germline V lookup: CDR1 MDHEN, CDR2 SYDVKM. The CDR3 spans 13 residues. The CDR3 DNA follows: TGTGCCAGCCAGGAGGGAGTGGCCTACGAGCAGTACTTC. This sequence encodes CASQEGVAYEQYF. Variable domain in full (rest from reference TRBV28 and TRBJ2-7): DVKVTQSSRYLVKRTGEKVFLECVQDMDHENMFWYRQDPGLGLRLIYFSYDVKMKEKGDIPEGYSVSREKKERFSLILESASTNQTSMYLCASQEGVAYEQYFGPGTRLTVT.

The V call is TRBV7-6, the J call TRBJ2-7; TRBD2 agrees at 11 bases. This CDR3 spans 15 amino acids. Germline V gene sequence: CDR1 SGHVS, CDR2 FNYEAQ. With V trimmed by 4 bases and J by 2 bases, 4 bases remained unmatched. This CDR3 reads CASSSLAGGTYEQYF. CDR3 in DNA: TGTGCCAGCAGCTCGCTAGCGGGAGGCACCTACGAGCAGTACTTC.

The rearrangement uses TRBV28 and TRBJ2-7, with TRBD2 matching 8 bases. V shed 6 bases and J 0 bases; nucleotides not matched to a gene: 7. The CDR3 is 15 amino acids. Germline CDR1 is MDHEN and CDR2 is SYDVKM. Written as DNA, the CDR3 is TGTGCCAGCAGGCATAGCGGGAAGGCCTCCTACGAGCAGTACTTC. Translating it yields CASRHSGKASYEQYF.

The V gene is TRBV28, the J gene TRBJ2-7; D might be TRBD2 (6 bases). The V end was cut by 11 bases, the J end by 3 bases, with 17 bases between. CDR1 and CDR2 from the germline V gene are MDHEN and SYDVKM. This CDR3 spans 13 amino acids. CDR3 sequence reads: CALGGRRGYEQYF. The CDR3 bases are TGTGCCCTTGGGGGGAGGAGGGGCTACGAGCAGTACTTC.

The chain carries TRBV5-1 and TRBJ2-1; D is unclear. V was cut by 0 bases and J by 6 bases, with 4 bases left in between. Per the germline V gene, CDR1 is SGHRS and CDR2 is YFSETQ. This CDR3 has 12 residues. Here the CDR3 reads CASSLAGNEQFF. CDR3 coding DNA: TGCGCCAGCAGCTTGGCGGGCAATGAGCAGTTCTTC.

J is TRBJ1-5 and V is TRBV2; 9 nucleotides agree with TRBD1. The length of the CDR3 is 15 residues. From germline, CDR1 is SNHLY and CDR2 FYNNEI. V dropped 7 bases and J dropped 1; count of bases not matched to a gene: 5. This CDR3 is CASKTGQGSNQPQHF. The CDR3 region has the DNA TGTGCCAGCAAGACGGGACAGGGAAGCAATCAGCCCCAGCATTTT. Using reference TRBV2 and TRBJ1-5 for the parts outside the CDR3, the full variable domain is EPEVTQTPSHQVTQMGQEVILRCVPISNHLYFYWYRQILGQKVEFLVSFYNNEISEKSEIFDDQFSVERPDGSNFTLKIRSTKLEDSAMYFCASKTGQGSNQPQHFGDGTRLSIL.

This rearrangement joins TRBV10-3 to TRBJ2-2; 8 positions match TRBD2. With V trimmed by 5 bases and J by 3 bases, 11 bases remained unmatched. CDR3 length: 17 residues. Germline V lookup: CDR1 ENHRY, CDR2 SYGVKD. In nucleotides, the CDR3 is TGTGCCATCAGTAACCCCGGGTCTAGCGGGTACACCGGGGAGCTGTTTTTT. Translation: CAISNPGSSGYTGELFF.

The V gene is TRBV19, the J gene TRBJ1-2; possible D gene TRBD1, 5 bases. V lost 7 bases to trimming and J lost 1 base, with 10 bases between them. CDR1 and CDR2 (germline): LNHDA, SQIVND (reference sequence). The CDR3 totals 13 residues. In nucleotides, the CDR3 is TGTGCCAGTACCCTGACAGATAACTATGGCTACACCTTC. Translation: CASTLTDNYGYTF.

V and J are TRBV5-6 and TRBJ2-1; D ambiguous. Trimming shortened V by 0 bases and J by 9 bases, and 7 bases separated the two germline ends. Germline V lookup: CDR1 SGHDT, CDR2 YYEEEE. CDR3 length: 12 amino acids. The CDR3: CASSLVAVEQFF. As DNA, the CDR3 is TGTGCCAGCAGCTTGGTGGCCGTTGAGCAGTTCTTC.

The J gene is TRBJ2-7, the V gene TRBV14; 7 nucleotides agree with TRBD2. Germline CDR1 SGHDN, CDR2 FVKESK. V lost 1 base, J lost 3 bases, and 6 bases stayed unmatched. CDR3 length: 15 amino acids. The CDR3: CASSQAGGGHYEQYF. In DNA form, the CDR3 reads TGTGCCAGCAGCCAAGCTGGGGGAGGGCACTACGAGCAGTACTTC.

This sequence joins TRBV27 and TRBJ2-2, with D perhaps TRBD1 (5 bases). Germline values: CDR1 MNHEY, CDR2 SMNVEV (reference sequence). Deletions cut 4 bases from V and 6 bases from J, with 12 bases between. This CDR3 comprises 14 residues. The CDR3 nucleotides are TGTGCCAGCAGTTCCTGGGTGGGGCCCGGGGAGCTGTTTTTT. Protein product: CASSSWVGPGELFF.

V gene TRBV18 combines with J gene TRBJ1-1; D ambiguous. Germline V gene sequence: CDR1 KGHSH, CDR2 LQKENI. V shed 1 base and J shed 0 bases, with 9 bases lying between them. This CDR3 is 15 amino acids long. The CDR3 protein is CASSPQRTMNTEAFF. Written as DNA, the CDR3 is TGTGCCAGCTCACCACAGCGAACGATGAACACTGAAGCTTTCTTT.

The CDR3 region is CASGDPNTGELFF. In DNA form, the CDR3 reads TGCGCCAGCGGAGATCCGAACACCGGGGAGCTGTTTTTT. The rearrangement links TRBV5-1 to TRBJ2-2; D unresolved. CDR1 and CDR2 (germline): SGHRS, YFSETQ. CDR3 size: 13 residues. V lost 7 bases to trimming and J lost 0 bases, with 7 bases between them.

This clone was detected once. This chain connects TRBV11-2 to TRBJ2-7; 8 bases agree with TRBD2. Germline CDR1 and CDR2: SGHAT and FQNNGV. The J segment lost 6 bases and the V segment lost 1 base, leaving 2 bases of the junction unmatched. This CDR3 contains 13 residues. The CDR3 DNA follows: TGTGCCAGCAGCTTAGCCGGGACTAGCGAGCAGTACTTC. It specifies CASSLAGTSEQYF. The whole variable domain, filled in from reference TRBV11-2 and TRBJ2-7, reads EAGVAQSPRYKIIEKRQSVAFWCNPISGHATLYWYQQILGQGPKLLIQFQNNGVVDDSQLPKDRFSAERLKGVDSTLKIQPAKLEDSAVYLCASSLAGTSEQYFGPGTRLTVT.

This clone occurred once. The rearrangement uses TRBV9 and TRBJ2-3; no definite D call. Germline CDR1 SGDLS, CDR2 YYNGEE. This CDR3 region has 13 residues. V was pared by 3 bases and J by 4 bases, with 9 bases between. The CDR3 DNA is TGTGCCAGCAGCGATTCCGTAGCAGATACGCAGTATTTT. Its protein product is CASSDSVADTQYF. Filled out from reference TRBV9 and TRBJ2-3, the complete variable domain reads DSGVTQTPKHLITATGQRVTLRCSPRSGDLSVYWYQQSLDQGLQFLIQYYNGEERAKGNILERFSAQQFPDLHSELNLSSLELGDSALYFCASSDSVADTQYFGPGTRLTVL.

This clone appeared once. V is TRBV7-6 and J is TRBJ2-2, with D perhaps TRBD1 (5 bases). The CDR3 contains 15 residues. Trimming shortened V by 1 base and J by 6 bases, and 12 bases separated the two germline ends. Looked up from germline, CDR1 is SGHVS and CDR2 is FNYEAQ. This chain's CDR3 is CASSLEGDVAGELFF. The CDR3 DNA is TGTGCCAGCAGCTTAGAAGGGGATGTCGCCGGGGAGCTGTTTTTT.